This TCR beta chain derives from a study of cytomegalovirus exposure and HLA in healthy donors. On the study more broadly: Earlier, some 170 million T cells were analyzed, and more than 100 million unique TCR beta sequences were found among them.

Trimming cost V 5 bases and J 6 bases; bases outside gene matches: 7. The germline V gene encodes CDR1 WSHSY and CDR2 SAAADI. The CDR3 extends over 15 amino acids. Vbeta (60) and Jbeta (13) primers were used in the PCR. Produced via immunoSEQ multiplex PCR; TCRdb's table is partial and in-frame only. The sample records about 170,000 clones, around four fifths being singletons. Sequences were obtained from PBMCs. The sequence was collected from a female donor in good health and CMV-seronegative. The chain combines TRBV10-2 with TRBJ2-1; 10 positions agree with TRBD2. The CDR3 DNA sequence: TGCGCCAGCAGTAGTGGACTAGCGGCCTCCAATGAGCAGTTCTTC. It is translated as CASSSGLAASNEQFF.